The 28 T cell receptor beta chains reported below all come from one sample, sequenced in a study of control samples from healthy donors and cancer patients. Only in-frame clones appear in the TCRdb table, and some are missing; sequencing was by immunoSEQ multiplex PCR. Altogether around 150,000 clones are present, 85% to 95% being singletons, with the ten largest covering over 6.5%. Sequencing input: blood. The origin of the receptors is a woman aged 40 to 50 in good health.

This CDR3 is CASSQELQTGYGYTF. CDR3 nucleotides: TGTGCCAGCAGCCAAGAATTGCAGACCGGTTATGGCTACACCTTC. This chain connects TRBV3-1 (or the pseudogene TRBV3-2) to TRBJ1-2; unclear D gene. This CDR3 is built from 15 residues. Germline CDR1 reads LGHDT; CDR2 reads YNNKEL (reference sequence). Trimming stripped 0 bases from V and 5 bases from J, with 13 bases between.

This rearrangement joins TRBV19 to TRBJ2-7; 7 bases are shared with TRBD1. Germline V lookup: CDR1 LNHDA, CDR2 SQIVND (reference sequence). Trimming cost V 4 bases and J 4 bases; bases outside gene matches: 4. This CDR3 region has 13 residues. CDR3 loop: CASSTPTGYEQYF. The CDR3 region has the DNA TGTGCCAGTAGTACCCCGACAGGGTACGAGCAGTACTTC. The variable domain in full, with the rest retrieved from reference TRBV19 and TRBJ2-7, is DGGITQSPKYLFRKEGQNVTLSCEQNLNHDAMYWYRQDPGQGLRLIYYSQIVNDFQKGDIAEGYSVSREKKESFPLTVTSAQKNPTAFYLCASSTPTGYEQYFGPGTRLTVT.

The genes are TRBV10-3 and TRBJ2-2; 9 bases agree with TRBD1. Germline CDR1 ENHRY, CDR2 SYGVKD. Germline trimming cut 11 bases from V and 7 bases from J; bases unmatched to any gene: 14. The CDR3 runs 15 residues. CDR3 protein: CAAAGEQGASGELFF. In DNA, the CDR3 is TGTGCCGCTGCGGGGGAACAGGGGGCAAGCGGGGAGCTGTTTTTT.

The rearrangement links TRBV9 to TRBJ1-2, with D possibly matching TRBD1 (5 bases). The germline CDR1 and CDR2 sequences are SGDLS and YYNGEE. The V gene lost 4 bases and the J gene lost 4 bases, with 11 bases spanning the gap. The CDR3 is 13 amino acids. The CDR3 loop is CASSTYQGYGYTF. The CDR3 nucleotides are TGTGCCAGCAGCACTTACCAGGGCTATGGCTACACCTTC.

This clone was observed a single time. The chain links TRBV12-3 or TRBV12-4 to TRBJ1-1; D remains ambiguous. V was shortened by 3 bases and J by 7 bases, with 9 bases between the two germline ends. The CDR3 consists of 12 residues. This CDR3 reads CASSLTRDEAFF. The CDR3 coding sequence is TGTGCCAGCAGTTTGACCCGGGATGAAGCTTTCTTT.

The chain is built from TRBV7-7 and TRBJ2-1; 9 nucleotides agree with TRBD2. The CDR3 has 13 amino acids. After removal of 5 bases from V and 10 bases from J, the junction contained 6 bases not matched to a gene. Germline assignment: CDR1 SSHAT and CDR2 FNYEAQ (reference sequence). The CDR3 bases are TGTGCCAGCAGCCCCGTTCTAGCGGGGGAGCAGTTCTTC. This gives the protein CASSPVLAGEQFF.

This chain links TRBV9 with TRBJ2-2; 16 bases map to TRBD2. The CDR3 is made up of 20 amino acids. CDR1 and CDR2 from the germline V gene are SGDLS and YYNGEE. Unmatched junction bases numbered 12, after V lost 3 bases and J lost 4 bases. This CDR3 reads CASSGIGTSGRDLSTGELFF. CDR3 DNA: TGTGCCAGCAGCGGTATCGGGACTAGCGGGAGGGATTTGAGCACCGGGGAGCTGTTTTTT.

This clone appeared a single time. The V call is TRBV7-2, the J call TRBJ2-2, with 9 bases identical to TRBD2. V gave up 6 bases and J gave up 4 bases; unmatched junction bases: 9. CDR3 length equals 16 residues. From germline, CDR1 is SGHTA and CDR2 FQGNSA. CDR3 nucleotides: TGTGCCAGCAGTTCCTTTAGCGGGAGTATCACCGGGGAGCTGTTTTTT. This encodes CASSSFSGSITGELFF. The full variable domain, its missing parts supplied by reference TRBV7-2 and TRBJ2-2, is GAGVSQSPSNKVTEKGKDVELRCDPISGHTALYWYRQSLGQGLEFLIYFQGNSAPDKSGLPSDRFSAERTGGSVSTLTIQRTQQEDSAVYLCASSSFSGSITGELFFGEGSRLTVL.

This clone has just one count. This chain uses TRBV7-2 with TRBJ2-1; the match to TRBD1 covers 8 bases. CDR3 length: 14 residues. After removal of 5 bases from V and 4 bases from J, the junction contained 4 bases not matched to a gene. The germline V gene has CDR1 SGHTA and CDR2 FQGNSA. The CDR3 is CASSPGQAYNEQFF. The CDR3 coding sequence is TGTGCCAGCAGCCCGGGACAGGCTTACAATGAGCAGTTCTTC.

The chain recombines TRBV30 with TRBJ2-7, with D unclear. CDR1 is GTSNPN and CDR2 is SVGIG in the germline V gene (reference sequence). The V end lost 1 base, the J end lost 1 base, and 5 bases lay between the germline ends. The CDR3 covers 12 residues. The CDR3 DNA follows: TGTGCCTGGAGTGGAGGTTCCTACGAGCAGTACTTC. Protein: CAWSGGSYEQYF.

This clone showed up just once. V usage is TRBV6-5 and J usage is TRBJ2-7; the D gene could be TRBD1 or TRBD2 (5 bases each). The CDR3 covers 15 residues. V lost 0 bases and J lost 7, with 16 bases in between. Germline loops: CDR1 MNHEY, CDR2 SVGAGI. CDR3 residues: CASSYSTGATGEQYF. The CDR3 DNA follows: TGTGCCAGCAGTTACTCGACTGGGGCGACGGGGGAGCAGTACTTC.

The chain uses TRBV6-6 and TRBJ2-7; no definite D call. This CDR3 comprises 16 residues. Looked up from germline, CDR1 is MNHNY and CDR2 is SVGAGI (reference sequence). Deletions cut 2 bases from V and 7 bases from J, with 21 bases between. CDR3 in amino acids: CASSYGPAAGPPEQYF. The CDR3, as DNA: TGTGCCAGCAGTTACGGTCCGGCGGCTGGACCCCCGGAGCAGTACTTC.

CDR3 DNA sequence: TGTGCCAACCAAACAGGGGGCAACACTGAAGCTTTCTTT. Translated, it gives CANQTGGNTEAFF. This chain uses TRBV2 with TRBJ1-1; TRBD1 matches 9 bases. The length of the CDR3 is 13 residues. From germline, CDR1 is SNHLY and CDR2 FYNNEI. V shed 10 bases, J shed 2 bases, and the junction held 5 bases outside the gene matches.

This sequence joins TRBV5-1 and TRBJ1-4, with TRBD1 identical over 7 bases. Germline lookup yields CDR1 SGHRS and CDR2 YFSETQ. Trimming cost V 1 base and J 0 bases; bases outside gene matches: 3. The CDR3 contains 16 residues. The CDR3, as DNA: TGCGCCAGCAGCTTGAACAGGGGTGCAACTAATGAAAAACTGTTTTTT. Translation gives CASSLNRGATNEKLFF. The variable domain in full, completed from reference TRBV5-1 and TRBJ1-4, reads KAGVTQTPRYLIKTRGQQVTLSCSPISGHRSVSWYQQTPGQGLQFLFEYFSETQRNKGNFPGRFSGRQFSNSRSEMNVSTLELGDSALYLCASSLNRGATNEKLFFGSGTQLSVL.

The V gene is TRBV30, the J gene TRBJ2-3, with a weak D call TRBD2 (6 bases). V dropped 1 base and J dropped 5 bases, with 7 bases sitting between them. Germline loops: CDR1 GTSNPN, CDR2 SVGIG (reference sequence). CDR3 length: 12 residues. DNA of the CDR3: TGTGCCTGGAGTGGGGGGGAAGATACGCAGTATTTT. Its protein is CAWSGGEDTQYF.

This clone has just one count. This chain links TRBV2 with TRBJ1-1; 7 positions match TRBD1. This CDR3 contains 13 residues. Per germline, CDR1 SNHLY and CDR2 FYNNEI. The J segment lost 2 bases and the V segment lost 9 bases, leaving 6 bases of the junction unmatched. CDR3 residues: CARRDSPNTEAFF. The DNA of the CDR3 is TGTGCCAGAAGGGACAGCCCAAACACTGAAGCTTTCTTT. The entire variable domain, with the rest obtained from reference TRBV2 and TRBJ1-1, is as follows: EPEVTQTPSHQVTQMGQEVILRCVPISNHLYFYWYRQILGQKVEFLVSFYNNEISEKSEIFDDQFSVERPDGSNFTLKIRSTKLEDSAMYFCARRDSPNTEAFFGQGTRLTVV.

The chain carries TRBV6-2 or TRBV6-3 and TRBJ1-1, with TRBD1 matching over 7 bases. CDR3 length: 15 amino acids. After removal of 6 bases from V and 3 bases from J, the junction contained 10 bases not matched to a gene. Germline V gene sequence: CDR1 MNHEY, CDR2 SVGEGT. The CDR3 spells CASSPYRGGDTEAFF. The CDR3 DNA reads TGTGCCAGCAGCCCATACAGGGGAGGGGACACTGAAGCTTTCTTT.

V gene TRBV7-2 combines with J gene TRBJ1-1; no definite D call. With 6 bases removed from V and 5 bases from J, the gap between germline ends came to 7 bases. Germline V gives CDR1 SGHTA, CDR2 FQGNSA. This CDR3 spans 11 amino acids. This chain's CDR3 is CASRGWTEAFF. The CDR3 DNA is TGTGCCAGCAGGGGGTGGACTGAAGCTTTCTTT.

CDR3: CASSFTGYNQPQHF. As DNA, the CDR3 is TGTGCCAGCAGTTTCACAGGATACAATCAGCCCCAGCATTTT. The rearrangement uses TRBV27 and TRBJ1-5; possibly TRBD1 for D (5 bases). The germline V and J ends were trimmed by 3 bases and 3 bases, with 9 bases remaining between them. Germline CDR1 reads MNHEY; CDR2 reads SMNVEV (reference sequence). The CDR3 consists of 14 residues.

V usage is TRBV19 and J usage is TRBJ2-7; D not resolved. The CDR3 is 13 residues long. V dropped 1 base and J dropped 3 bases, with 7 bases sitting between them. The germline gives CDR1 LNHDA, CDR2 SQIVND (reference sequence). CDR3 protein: CASSIAPSYEQYF. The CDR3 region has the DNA TGTGCCAGTAGTATAGCCCCGAGCTACGAGCAGTACTTC.

CDR3 region: CASSYRASPYNEQFF. Here the CDR3 DNA reads TGTGCCAGCAGTTACCGAGCTAGCCCATACAATGAGCAGTTCTTC. The chain employs TRBV6-2 or TRBV6-3 and TRBJ2-1; tentative D call: TRBD2 (5 bases). CDR1 and CDR2 (germline): MNHEY, SVGEGT. Trimming stripped 2 bases from V and 4 bases from J, with 12 bases between. The CDR3 length is 15 residues.

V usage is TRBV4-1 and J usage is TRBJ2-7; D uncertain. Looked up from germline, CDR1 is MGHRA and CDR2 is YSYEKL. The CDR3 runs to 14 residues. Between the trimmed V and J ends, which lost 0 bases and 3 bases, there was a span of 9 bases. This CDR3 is CASSQERPIYEQYF. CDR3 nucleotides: TGCGCCAGCAGCCAAGAACGGCCTATCTACGAGCAGTACTTC.

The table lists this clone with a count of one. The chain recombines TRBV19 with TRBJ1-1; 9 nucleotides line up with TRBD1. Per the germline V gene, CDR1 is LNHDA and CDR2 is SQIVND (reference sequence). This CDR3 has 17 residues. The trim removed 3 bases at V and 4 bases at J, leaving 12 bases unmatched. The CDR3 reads CASSIVPGQGTITEAFF. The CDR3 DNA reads TGTGCCAGTAGTATCGTCCCGGGACAGGGAACAATCACTGAAGCTTTCTTT.

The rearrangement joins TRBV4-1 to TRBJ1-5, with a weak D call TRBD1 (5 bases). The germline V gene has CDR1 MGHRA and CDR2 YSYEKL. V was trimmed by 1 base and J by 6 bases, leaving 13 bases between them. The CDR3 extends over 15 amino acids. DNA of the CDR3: TGCGCCAGCAGCCAAGCTCAGGTTGGGGGTCAGCCCCAGCATTTT. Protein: CASSQAQVGGQPQHF.

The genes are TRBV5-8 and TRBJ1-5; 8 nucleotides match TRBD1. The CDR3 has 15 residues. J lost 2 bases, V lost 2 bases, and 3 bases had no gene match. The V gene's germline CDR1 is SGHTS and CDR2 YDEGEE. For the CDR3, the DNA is TGTGCCAGCAGCTTATCGACAGGGGGCAATCAGCCCCAGCATTTT. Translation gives CASSLSTGGNQPQHF.

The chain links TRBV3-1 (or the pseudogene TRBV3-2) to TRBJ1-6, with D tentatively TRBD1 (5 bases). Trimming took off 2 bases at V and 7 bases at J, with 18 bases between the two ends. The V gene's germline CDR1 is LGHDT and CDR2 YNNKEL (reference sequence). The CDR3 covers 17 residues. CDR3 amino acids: CASSQYIAQGGNSPLHF. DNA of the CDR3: TGTGCCAGCAGCCAATATATCGCGCAGGGCGGAAATTCACCCCTCCACTTT.

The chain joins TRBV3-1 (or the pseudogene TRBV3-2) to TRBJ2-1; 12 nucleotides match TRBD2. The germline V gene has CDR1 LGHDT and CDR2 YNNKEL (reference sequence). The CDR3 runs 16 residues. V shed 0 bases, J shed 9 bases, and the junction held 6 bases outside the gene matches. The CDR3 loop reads CASSQDLSSGRVEQFF. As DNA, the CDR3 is TGTGCCAGCAGCCAAGATCTGTCTAGCGGGAGGGTTGAGCAGTTCTTC.

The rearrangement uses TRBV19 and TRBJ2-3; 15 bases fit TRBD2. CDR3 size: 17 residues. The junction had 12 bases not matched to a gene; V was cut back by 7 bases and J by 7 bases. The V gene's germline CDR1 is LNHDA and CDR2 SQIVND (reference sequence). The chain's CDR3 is CASNPGLAGGRHYTQYF. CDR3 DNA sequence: TGTGCCAGTAATCCGGGACTAGCGGGAGGACGACATTATACGCAGTATTTT. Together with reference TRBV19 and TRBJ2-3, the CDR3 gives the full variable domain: DGGITQSPKYLFRKEGQNVTLSCEQNLNHDAMYWYRQDPGQGLRLIYYSQIVNDFQKGDIAEGYSVSREKKESFPLTVTSAQKNPTAFYLCASNPGLAGGRHYTQYFGPGTRLTVL.